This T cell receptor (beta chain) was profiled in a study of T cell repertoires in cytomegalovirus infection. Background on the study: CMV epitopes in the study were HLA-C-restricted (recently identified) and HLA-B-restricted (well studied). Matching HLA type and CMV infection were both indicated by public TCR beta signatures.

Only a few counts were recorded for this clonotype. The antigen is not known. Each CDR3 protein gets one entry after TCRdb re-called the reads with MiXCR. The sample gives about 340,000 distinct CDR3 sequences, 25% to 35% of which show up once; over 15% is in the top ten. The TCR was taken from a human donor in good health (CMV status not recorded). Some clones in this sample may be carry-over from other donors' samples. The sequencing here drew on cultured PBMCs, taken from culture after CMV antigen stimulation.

The chain's CDR3 is CASSLGREKDSPLHF. Written as DNA, the CDR3 is TGTGCCAGCAGCCTCGGACGGGAAAAGGATTCACCCCTCCACTTT. The chain uses TRBV7-9 and TRBJ1-6; no reliable D call. The CDR3 consists of 15 residues. V was trimmed by 5 bases and J by 8 bases, leaving 16 bases between them. The germline V gene encodes CDR1 SEHNR and CDR2 FQNEAQ (reference sequence).